This T cell receptor (beta chain) was sequenced during a study of PD-L1 blockade in urothelial cancer. Study summary: Patients commenced atezolizumab in the mid-2010s, and it was given at 1,200 mg intravenously every 3 weeks. After treatment start, blood was analyzed at 3 weeks (second dose) and at 6 weeks. General study points: Blood TCR clonality below the median before treatment was a predictor of better survival.

TCR analog templates of synthetic origin were spiked into each PCR. Here immunoSEQ multiplex PCR was the method, and the copy in TCRdb shows in-frame clones only, minus some. The sample carries about 20,000 clones, 70% to 90% recorded once. A note on this clone: The antigen is not known.

V lost 0 bases, J lost 1 base, and 6 bases lay in between. The CDR3 runs to 15 residues. The germline gives CDR1 SEHNR, CDR2 FQNEAQ (reference sequence). The specimen comprised PBMCs, sampled around atezolizumab (anti-PD-L1) treatment. This chain connects TRBV7-9 to TRBJ1-4; D may be TRBD1 (5 bases). The source of this sequence is a man over 45 with urothelial cancer. The CDR3 region is CASSLAGGTNEKLFF. The CDR3 nucleotides are TGTGCCAGCAGCTTAGCGGGGGGAACTAATGAAAAACTGTTTTTT.